This T cell receptor (beta chain) comes out of a study of cytomegalovirus exposure and HLA in healthy donors. At sampling all donors were nominally healthy, likely with unrecorded immune exposures. Amplification used 60 Vbeta primers and 13 Jbeta primers. The repertoire was sequenced with immunoSEQ multiplex PCR; TCRdb's copy has only in-frame clones and lacks some. Of under 200,000 clones listed, 65% to 85% are singletons. The sequenced sample consisted of PBMCs. This TCR was sampled from a male donor in good health and CMV-seropositive.

The CDR3 nucleotides are TGTGCCAGCAGTGGGACAGGGAGGCCCCAAGAGACCCAGTACTTC. This translates into CASSGTGRPQETQYF. V usage is TRBV2 and J usage is TRBJ2-5, with 8 bases lining up with TRBD1. The CDR3 covers 15 residues. Germline CDR1 SNHLY, CDR2 FYNNEI. With V trimmed by 4 bases and J by 1 base, 5 bases remained unmatched.